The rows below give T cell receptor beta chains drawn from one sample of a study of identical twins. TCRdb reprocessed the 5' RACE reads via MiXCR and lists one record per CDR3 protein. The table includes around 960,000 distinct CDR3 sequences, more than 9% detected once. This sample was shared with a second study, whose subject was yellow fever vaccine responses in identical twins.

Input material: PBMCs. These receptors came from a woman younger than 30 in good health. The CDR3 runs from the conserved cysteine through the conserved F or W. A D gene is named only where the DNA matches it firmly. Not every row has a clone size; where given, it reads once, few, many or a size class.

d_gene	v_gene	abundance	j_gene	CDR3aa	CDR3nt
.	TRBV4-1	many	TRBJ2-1	CASSSDRSSYNEQFF	TGCGCCAGCAGCTCCGACCGGAGCTCCTACAATGAGCAGTTCTTC
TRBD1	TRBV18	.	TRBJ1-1	CASSPNSFTGGNTEAFF	TGTGCCAGCTCACCAAACTCCTTTACAGGGGGGAACACTGAAGCTTTCTTT
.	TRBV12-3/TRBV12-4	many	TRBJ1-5	CASSQANSNQPQHF	TGTGCCAGCAGCCAAGCGAATAGCAATCAGCCCCAGCATTTT
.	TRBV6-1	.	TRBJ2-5	CASSPPGTQYF	TGTGCCAGCAGTCCCCCAGGGACCCAGTACTTC
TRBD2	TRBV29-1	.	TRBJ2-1	CSVSGLAAPIAYNEQFF	TGCAGCGTCAGCGGACTAGCGGCTCCGATCGCCTACAATGAGCAGTTCTTC
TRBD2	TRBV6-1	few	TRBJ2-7	CATHPPGGRGEQYF	TGTGCCACCCATCCACCGGGAGGGAGAGGCGAGCAGTACTTC
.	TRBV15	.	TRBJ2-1	CATDRRTGGHEQFF	TGTGCCACCGACCGGCGAACCGGGGGTCATGAGCAGTTCTTC
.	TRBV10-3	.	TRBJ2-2	CAISETGGTGELFF	TGTGCCATCAGTGAGACAGGCGGCACCGGGGAGCTGTTTTTT
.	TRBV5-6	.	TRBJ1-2	CASSHPTF	TGTGCCAGCAGCCACCCCACCTTC
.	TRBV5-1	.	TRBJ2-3	CASSLDARDFTDTQYF	TGCGCCAGCAGCTTGGACGCCAGGGATTTCACCGATACGCAGTATTTT
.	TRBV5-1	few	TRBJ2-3	CASSTGFSGGDTQYF	TGCGCCAGCAGCACCGGGTTCAGCGGAGGAGATACGCAGTATTTT
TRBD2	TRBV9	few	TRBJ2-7	CASSPSGSGGFSSYEQYF	TGTGCCAGCAGCCCGAGCGGGAGCGGGGGCTTCAGCTCCTACGAGCAGTACTTC
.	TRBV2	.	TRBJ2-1	CASSTLFGSQGNEQFF	TGTGCCAGCAGCACCCTCTTCGGGTCTCAGGGCAATGAGCAGTTCTTC
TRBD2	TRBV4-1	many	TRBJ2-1	CASSLRTSGGASYNEQFF	TGCGCCAGCAGCCTCCGGACTAGCGGGGGGGCCTCCTACAATGAGCAGTTCTTC
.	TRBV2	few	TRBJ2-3	CASSARGASGTDTQYF	TGTGCCAGCAGTGCGAGGGGGGCTAGCGGCACAGATACGCAGTATTTT